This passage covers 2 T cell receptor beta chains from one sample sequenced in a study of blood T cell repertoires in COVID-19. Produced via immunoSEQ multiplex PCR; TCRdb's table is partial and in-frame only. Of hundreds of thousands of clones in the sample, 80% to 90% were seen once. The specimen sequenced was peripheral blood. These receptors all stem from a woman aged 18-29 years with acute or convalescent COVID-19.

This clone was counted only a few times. Here the CDR3 DNA reads TGTGCCTCCCAGCCGGACAGGGTGAATTCACCCCTCCACTTT. Translation gives CASQPDRVNSPLHF. The rearrangement joins TRBV7-9 to TRBJ1-6; TRBD1 matches at 8 bases. CDR1 is SEHNR, CDR2 FQNEAQ, per germline (reference sequence). The J segment lost 7 bases and the V segment lost 11 bases, leaving 10 bases of the junction unmatched. CDR3 length: 14 residues.

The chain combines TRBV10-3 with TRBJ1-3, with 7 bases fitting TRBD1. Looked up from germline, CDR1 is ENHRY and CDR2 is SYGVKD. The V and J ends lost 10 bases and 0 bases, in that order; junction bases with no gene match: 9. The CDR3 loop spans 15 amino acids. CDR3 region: CATGQAIFSGNTIYF. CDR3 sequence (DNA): TGTGCCACCGGACAGGCGATCTTCTCTGGAAACACCATATATTTT.